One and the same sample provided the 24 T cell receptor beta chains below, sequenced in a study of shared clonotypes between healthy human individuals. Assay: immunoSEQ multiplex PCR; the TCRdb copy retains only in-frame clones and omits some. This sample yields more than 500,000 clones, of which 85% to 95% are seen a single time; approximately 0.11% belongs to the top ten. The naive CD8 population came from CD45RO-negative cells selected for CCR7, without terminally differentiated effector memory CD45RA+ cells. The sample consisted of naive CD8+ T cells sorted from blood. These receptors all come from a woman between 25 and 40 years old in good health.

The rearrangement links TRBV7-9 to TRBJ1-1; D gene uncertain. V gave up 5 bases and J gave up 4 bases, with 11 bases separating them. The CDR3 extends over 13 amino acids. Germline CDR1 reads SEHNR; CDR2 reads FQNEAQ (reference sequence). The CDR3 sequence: CASSDAWATEAFF. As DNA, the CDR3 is TGTGCCAGCAGCGATGCTTGGGCCACTGAAGCTTTCTTT.

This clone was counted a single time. CDR3 bases: TGTGCCAGCAGCTGGGACAGGGAGCAGCCCCAGCATTTT. Encoded protein: CASSWDREQPQHF. This chain connects TRBV5-6 to TRBJ1-5, with 9 nucleotides matching TRBD1. V dropped 3 bases and J dropped 7; count of bases not matched to a gene: 2. This CDR3 spans 13 amino acids. The germline V gene encodes CDR1 SGHDT and CDR2 YYEEEE.

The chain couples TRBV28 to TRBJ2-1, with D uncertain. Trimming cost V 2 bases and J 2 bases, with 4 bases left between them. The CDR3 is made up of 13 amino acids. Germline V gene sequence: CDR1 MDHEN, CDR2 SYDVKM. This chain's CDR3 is CASSLNTYNEQFF. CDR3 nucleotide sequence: TGTGCCAGCAGTTTAAACACCTACAATGAGCAGTTCTTC.

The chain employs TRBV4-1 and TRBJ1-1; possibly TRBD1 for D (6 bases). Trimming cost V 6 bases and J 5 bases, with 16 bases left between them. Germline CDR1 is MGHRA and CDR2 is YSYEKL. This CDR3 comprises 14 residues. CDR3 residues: CASSHGRGGTEAFF. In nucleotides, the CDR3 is TGCGCCAGCAGTCACGGCAGGGGCGGTACTGAAGCTTTCTTT.

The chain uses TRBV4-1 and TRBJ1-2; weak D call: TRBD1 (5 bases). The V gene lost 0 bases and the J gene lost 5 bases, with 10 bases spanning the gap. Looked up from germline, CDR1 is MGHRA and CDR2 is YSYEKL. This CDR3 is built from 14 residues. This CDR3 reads CASSQETGGYGYTF. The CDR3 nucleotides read TGCGCCAGCAGCCAAGAAACAGGAGGGTATGGCTACACCTTC.

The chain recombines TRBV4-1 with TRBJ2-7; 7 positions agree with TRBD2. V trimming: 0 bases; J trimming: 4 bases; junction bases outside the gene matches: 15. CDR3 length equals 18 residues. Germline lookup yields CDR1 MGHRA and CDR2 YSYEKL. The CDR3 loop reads CASSQDGGAGVAMYEQYF. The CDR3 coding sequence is TGCGCCAGCAGCCAAGATGGAGGGGCGGGAGTAGCGATGTACGAGCAGTACTTC.

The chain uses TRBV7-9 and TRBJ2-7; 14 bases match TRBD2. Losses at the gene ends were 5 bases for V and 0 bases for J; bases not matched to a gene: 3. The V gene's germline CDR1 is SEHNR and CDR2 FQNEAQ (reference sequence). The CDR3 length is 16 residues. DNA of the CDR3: TGTGCCAGCAGCACCGGGACTAGCGGGAGCTCCTACGAGCAGTACTTC. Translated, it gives CASSTGTSGSSYEQYF.

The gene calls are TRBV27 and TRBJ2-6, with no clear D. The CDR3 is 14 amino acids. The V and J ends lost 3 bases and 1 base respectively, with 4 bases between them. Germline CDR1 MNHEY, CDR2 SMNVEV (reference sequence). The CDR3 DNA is TGTGCCAGCAGTTTCGAGTCTGGGGCCAACGTCCTGACTTTC. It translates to CASSFESGANVLTF.

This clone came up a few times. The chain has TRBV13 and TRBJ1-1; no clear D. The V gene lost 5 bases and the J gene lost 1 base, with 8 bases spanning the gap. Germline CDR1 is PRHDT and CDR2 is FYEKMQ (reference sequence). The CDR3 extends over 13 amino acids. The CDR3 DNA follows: TGTGCCAGCAGCCCTGAAACGAACACTGAAGCTTTCTTT. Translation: CASSPETNTEAFF.

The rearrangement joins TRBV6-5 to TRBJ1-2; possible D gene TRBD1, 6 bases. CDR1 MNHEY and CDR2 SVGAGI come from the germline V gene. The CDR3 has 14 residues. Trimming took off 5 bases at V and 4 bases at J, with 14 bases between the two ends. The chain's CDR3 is CASSIVQGTYGYTF. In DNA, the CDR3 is TGTGCCAGCAGTATCGTACAGGGTACCTATGGCTACACCTTC.

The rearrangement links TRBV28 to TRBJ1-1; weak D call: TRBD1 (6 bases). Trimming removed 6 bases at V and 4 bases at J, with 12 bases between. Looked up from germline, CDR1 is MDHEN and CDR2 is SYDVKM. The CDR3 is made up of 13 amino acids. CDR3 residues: CASRSQGITEAFF. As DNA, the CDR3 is TGTGCCAGCAGATCGCAGGGGATCACTGAAGCTTTCTTT.

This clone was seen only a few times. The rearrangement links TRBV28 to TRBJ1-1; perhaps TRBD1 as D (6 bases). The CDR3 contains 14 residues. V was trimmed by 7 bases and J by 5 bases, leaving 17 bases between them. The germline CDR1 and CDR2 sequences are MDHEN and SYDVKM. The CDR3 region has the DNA TGTGCCAGCAACTACAGGGCTGGGAGGACTGAAGCTTTCTTT. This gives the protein CASNYRAGRTEAFF. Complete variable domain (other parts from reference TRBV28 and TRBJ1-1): DVKVTQSSRYLVKRTGEKVFLECVQDMDHENMFWYRQDPGLGLRLIYFSYDVKMKEKGDIPEGYSVSREKKERFSLILESASTNQTSMYLCASNYRAGRTEAFFGQGTRLTVV.

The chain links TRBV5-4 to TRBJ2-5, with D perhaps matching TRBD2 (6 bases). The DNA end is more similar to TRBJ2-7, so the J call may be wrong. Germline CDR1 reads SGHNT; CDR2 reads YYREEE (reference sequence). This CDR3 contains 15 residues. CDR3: CASSLGDSPSYEQYF. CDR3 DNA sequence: TGTGCCAGCAGCTTGGGGGACTCTCCCTCCTACGAGCAGTACTTC.

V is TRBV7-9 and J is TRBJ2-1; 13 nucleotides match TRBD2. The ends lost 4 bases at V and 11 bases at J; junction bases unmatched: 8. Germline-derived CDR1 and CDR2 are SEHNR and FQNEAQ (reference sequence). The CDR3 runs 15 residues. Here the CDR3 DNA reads TGTGCCAGCAGCTATCTGGGGACTAGCGGGATGAAGCAGTTCTTC. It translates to CASSYLGTSGMKQFF. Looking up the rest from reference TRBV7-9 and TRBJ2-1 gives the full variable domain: DTGVSQNPRHKITKRGQNVTFRCDPISEHNRLYWYRQTLGQGPEFLTYFQNEAQLEKSRLLSDRFSAERPKGSFSTLEIQRTEQGDSAMYLCASSYLGTSGMKQFFGPGTRLTVL.

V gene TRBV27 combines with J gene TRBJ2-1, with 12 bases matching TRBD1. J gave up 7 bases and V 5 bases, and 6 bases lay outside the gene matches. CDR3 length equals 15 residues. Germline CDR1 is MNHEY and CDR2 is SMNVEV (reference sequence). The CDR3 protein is CASSAGQGARNEQFF. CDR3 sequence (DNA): TGTGCCAGCAGTGCGGGACAGGGGGCAAGGAATGAGCAGTTCTTC.

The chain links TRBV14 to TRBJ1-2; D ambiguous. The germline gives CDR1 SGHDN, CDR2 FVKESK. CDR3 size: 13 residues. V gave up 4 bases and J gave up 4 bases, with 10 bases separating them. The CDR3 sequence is CASSRGQSYGYTF. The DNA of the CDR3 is TGTGCCAGCAGCCGTGGGCAGAGCTATGGCTACACCTTC.

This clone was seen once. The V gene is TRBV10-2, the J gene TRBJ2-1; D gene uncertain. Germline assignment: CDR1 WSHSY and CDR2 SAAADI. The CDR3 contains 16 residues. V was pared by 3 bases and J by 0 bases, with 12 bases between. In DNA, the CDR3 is TGCGCCAGCAGTGAAGAGTTGGGAAACTCCTACAATGAGCAGTTCTTC. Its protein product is CASSEELGNSYNEQFF.

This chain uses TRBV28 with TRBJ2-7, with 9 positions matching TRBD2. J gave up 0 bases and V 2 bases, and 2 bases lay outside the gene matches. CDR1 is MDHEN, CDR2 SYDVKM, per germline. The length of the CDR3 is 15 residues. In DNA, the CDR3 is TGTGCCAGCAGTTTACTAGCGGGAACCTCCTACGAGCAGTACTTC. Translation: CASSLLAGTSYEQYF.

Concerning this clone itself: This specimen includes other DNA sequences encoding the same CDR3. CDR3 coding DNA: TGTGCCAGCAGTTTATCGCCCGGGGCTGGGGCCAACGTCCTGACTTTC. Translation gives CASSLSPGAGANVLTF. This chain connects TRBV27 to TRBJ2-6; tentatively, D is TRBD2 (5 bases). The ends were cut back, 0 bases at V and 2 bases at J, with 8 bases in the middle. The CDR3 is 16 residues long. Looked up from germline, CDR1 is MNHEY and CDR2 is SMNVEV (reference sequence).

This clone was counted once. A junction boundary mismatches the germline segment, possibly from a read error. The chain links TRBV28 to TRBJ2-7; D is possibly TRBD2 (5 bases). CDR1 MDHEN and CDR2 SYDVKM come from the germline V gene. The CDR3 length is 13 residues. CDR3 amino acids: CASSLADSYGQYF. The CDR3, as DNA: TGTGCCAGCAGTTTGGCGGACTCCTACGGGCAGTACTTC.

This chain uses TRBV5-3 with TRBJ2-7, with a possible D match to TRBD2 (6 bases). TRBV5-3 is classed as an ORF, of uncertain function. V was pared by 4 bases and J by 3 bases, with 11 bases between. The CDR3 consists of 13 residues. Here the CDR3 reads CARSQAGHYEQYF. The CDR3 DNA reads TGTGCCAGAAGCCAAGCGGGCCACTACGAGCAGTACTTC.

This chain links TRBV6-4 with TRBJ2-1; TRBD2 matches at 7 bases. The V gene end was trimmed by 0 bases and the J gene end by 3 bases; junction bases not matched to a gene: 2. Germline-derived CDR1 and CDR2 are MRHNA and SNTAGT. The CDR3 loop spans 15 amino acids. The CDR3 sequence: CASSDSTSRYNEQFF. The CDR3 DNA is TGTGCCAGCAGTGACTCGACTAGCCGCTACAATGAGCAGTTCTTC.

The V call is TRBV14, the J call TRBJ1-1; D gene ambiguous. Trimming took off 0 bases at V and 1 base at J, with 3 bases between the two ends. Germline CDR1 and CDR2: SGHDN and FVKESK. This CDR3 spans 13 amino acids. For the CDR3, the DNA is TGTGCCAGCAGCCAAGACCCGAACACTGAAGCTTTCTTT. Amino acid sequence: CASSQDPNTEAFF.

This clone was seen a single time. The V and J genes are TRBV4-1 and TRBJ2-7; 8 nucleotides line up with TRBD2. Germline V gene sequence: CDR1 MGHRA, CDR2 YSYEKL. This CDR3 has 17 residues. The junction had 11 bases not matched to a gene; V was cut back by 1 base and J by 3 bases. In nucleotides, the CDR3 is TGCGCCAGCAGCCAAGTCTTGACTTTTAGCGGGAACTACGAGCAGTACTTC. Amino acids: CASSQVLTFSGNYEQYF.